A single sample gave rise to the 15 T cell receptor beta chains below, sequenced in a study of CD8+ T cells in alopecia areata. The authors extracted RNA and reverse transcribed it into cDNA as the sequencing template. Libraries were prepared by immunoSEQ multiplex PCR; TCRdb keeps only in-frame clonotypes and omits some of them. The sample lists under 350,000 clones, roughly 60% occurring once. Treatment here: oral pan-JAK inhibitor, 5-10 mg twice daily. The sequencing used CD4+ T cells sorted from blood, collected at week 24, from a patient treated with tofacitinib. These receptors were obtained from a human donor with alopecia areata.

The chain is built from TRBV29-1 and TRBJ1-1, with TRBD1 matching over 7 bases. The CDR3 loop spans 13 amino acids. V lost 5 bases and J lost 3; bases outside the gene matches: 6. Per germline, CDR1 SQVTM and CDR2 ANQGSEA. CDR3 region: CSVKTQGDTEAFF. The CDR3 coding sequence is TGCAGCGTTAAAACTCAGGGGGACACTGAAGCTTTCTTT.

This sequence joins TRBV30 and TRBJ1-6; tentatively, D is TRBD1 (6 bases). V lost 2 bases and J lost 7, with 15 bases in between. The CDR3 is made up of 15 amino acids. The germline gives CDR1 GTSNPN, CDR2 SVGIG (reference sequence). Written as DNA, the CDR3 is TGTGCCTGGAGTCCCCTGCCGACAGGCAATTCACCCCTCCACTTT. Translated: CAWSPLPTGNSPLHF.

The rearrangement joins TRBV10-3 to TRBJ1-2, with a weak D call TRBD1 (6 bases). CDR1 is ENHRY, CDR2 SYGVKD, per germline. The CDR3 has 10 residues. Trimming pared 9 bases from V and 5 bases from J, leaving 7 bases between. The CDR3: CAIGQYGYTF. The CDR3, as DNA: TGTGCCATTGGACAGTATGGCTACACCTTC.

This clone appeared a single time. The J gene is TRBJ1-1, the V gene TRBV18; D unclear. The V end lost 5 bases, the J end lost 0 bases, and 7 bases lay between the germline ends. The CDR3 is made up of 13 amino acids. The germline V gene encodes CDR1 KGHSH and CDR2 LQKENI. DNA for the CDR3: TGTGCCAGCTCAGCCGGAGTGAACACTGAAGCTTTCTTT. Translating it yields CASSAGVNTEAFF.

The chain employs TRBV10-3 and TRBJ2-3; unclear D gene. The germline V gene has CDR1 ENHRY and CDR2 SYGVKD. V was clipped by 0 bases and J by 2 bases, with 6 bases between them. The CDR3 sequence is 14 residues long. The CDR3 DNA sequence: TGTGCCATCAGTGAGTCCCGGTTCACAGATACGCAGTATTTT. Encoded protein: CAISESRFTDTQYF.

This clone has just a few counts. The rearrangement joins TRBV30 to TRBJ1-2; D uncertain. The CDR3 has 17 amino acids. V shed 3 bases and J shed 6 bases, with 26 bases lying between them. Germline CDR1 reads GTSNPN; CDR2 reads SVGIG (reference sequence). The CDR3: CAWSSGRSMLLANGYTF. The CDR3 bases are TGTGCCTGGAGCTCGGGGAGGTCTATGTTGCTAGCGAATGGCTACACCTTC. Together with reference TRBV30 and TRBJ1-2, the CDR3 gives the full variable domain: SQTIHQWPATLVQPVGSPLSLECTVEGTSNPNLYWYRQAAGRGLQLLFYSVGIGQISSEVPQNLSASRPQDRQFILSSKKLLLSDSGFYLCAWSSGRSMLLANGYTFGSGTRLTVV.

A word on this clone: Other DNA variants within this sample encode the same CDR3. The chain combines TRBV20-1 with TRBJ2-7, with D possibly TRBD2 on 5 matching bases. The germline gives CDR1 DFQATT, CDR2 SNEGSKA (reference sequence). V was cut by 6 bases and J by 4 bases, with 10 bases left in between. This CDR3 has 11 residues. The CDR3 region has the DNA TGCAGTGCGCGGACTGAATACGAGCAGTACTTC. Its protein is CSARTEYEQYF.

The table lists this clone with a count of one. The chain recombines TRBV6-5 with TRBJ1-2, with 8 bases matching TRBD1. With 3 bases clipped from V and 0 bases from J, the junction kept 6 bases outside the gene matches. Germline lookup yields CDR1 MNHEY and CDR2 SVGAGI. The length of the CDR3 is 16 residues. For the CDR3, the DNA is TGTGCCAGCAGTTATGGCAGGGGGCCCGCTAACTATGGCTACACCTTC. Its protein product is CASSYGRGPANYGYTF.

CDR3 coding DNA: TGTGCCAGCAGCTTGTCAGGGGGCAGGAACATTCAGTACTTC. Translating it yields CASSLSGGRNIQYF. V and J are TRBV5-5 and TRBJ2-4, with 8 nucleotides matching TRBD1. This CDR3 spans 14 amino acids. V trimming: 1 base; J trimming: 7 bases; junction bases outside the gene matches: 4. From germline, CDR1 is SGHKS and CDR2 YYEKEE (reference sequence).

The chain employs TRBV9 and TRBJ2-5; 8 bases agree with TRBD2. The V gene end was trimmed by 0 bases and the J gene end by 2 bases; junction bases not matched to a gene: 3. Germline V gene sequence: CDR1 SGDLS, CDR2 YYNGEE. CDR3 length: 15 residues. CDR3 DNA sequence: TGTGCCAGCAGCGTAGGACTAGCGATTCAAGAGACCCAGTACTTC. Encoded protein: CASSVGLAIQETQYF.

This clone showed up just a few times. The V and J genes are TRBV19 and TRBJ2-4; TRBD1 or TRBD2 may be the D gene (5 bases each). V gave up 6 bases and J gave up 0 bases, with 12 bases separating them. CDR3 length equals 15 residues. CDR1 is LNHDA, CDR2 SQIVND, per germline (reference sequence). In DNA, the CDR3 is TGTGCCAGTAGGTCCGGGGCCCTAGCCAAAAACATTCAGTACTTC. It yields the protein CASRSGALAKNIQYF.

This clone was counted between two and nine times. For the CDR3, the DNA is TGTGCCAGCTCACCAAATGCGGGGACAGGAGGTAATTCACCCCTCCACTTT. Translation gives CASSPNAGTGGNSPLHF. The chain is built from TRBV18 and TRBJ1-6, with 8 bases matching TRBD1. V lost 2 bases to trimming and J lost 6 bases; unmatched junction nucleotides: 9. The CDR3 sequence is 17 residues long. Per germline, CDR1 KGHSH and CDR2 LQKENI.

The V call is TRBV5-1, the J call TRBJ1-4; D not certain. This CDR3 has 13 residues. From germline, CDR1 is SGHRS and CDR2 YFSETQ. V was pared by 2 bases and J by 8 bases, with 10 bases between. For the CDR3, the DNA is TGCGCCAGCAGCTTTGGACGAGGAGAAAAACTGTTTTTT. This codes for CASSFGRGEKLFF.

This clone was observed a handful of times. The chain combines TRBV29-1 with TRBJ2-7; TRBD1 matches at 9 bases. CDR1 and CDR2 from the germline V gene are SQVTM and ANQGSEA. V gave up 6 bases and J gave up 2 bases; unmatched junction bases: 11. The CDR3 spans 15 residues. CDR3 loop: CSVLWGDRAPYEQYF. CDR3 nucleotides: TGCAGCGTCCTCTGGGGGGACAGGGCCCCCTACGAGCAGTACTTC.

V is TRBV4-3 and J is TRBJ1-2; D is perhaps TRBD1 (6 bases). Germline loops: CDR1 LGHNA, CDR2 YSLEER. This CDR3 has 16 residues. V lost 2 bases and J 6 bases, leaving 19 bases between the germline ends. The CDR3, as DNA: TGCGCCAGCAGCCAAAGTGGGGGGCGCCGAGGAGATGGCTACACCTTC. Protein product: CASSQSGGRRGDGYTF.